The present T cell receptor beta chain was sequenced within a study of CD8 T cells in Susac syndrome (dated by TCRdb to the late 2010s). Describing the broader study: Repertoire sequencing was used to test whether CD8+ T cell activation and differentiation in Susac syndrome was antigen driven. The clonality of the CD8+ T cell repertoire was compared across around twelve healthy donors, about 14 Susac syndrome patients and roughly 16 multiple sclerosis patients.

Study-level results and caveats: The number of individuals in the TCR sequencing and HLA analysis was acknowledged as relatively small.

Peripheral blood CD8+ and CD4+ T cells from healthy donors, Susac syndrome patients and multiple sclerosis patients were profiled by high-throughput TCR beta sequencing. Treatment-naive patients with stable or active relapsing-remitting disease fulfilling revised McDonald criteria were used as multiple sclerosis controls. CD8+ TEMRA cells were enriched by FACS, while bulk CD8+ and CD4+ T cells were purified by magnetic negative isolation. Blood was collected in EDTA tubes and processed within 24 hours, with PBMCs isolated through density gradient centrifugation. PBMCs destined for TCR sequencing were cryopreserved in liquid nitrogen and later thawed in a 37 °C water bath. The sorted or isolated CD4+, CD8+ and CD8+ TEMRA cells reached a purity of at least 90%. Looking up the germline V gene (reference sequence) yields CDR1 DFQATT and CDR2 SNEGSKA. Counted from cysteine to phenylalanine, this CDR3 has 13 amino acids. The sequence is cut down to CDR3 DNA, 39 bases in frame from base 1. Deletion took 1 base off V and 3 bases off J, with a span of 9 bases between the germline ends.

Comments on this clonotype: Its cognate antigen has yet to be identified. No quality values exist for individual bases; no much larger clone is one base distant.

RNA was extracted using the RNeasy kit, and about 0.45 to 1 ug of the RNA was reverse transcribed with random hexamers. The immunoSEQ multiplex PCR assay, which covers 54 Vbeta and 13 Jbeta segments, was used to amplify TCR beta CDR3 regions. Bias from PCR amplification was corrected by using a synthetic template baseline for primer optimization and for computational correction. The paper's processing steps were these. Reads were annotated to V, D and J genes per IMGT and analyzed with immunoSEQ Analyzer, keeping only productive sequences. Clonality was calculated as one minus the Shannon entropy normalized by log2 of the number of productive unique sequences. Public and private clones were assessed among the 100 most prevalent clones of each patient and control. Clones were defined as Susac-specific when absent from the healthy and MS cohorts, from roughly 1,100 published viral clones and from other ImmuneACCESS disease sequences. TCRdb reanalyzed the raw reads on its own, using fastp at Q25 for trimming and MiXCR for clone calling, and kept in-frame beta chains. Each CDR3 protein appears once, grouped with its most common genes and DNA. The V and J calls shown here were made by TCRdb, not taken from the authors' results. The sample table lists 95,000 to 150,000 distinct CDR3 sequences, approximately 95% of them with a count of one. The ten largest clones add up to roughly 0.3% of the sample.

The TCR comes from a human donor with multiple sclerosis. Input material: CD8+ T cells from PBMCs. Recombination connected TRBV20-1 to TRBJ2-5, and possibly TRBD2, on 5 matching bases. The DNA sequence is as follows: TGCAGTGCTAGAGCACTAGGAAAAGAGACCCAGTACTTC. Translated, it reads CSARALGKETQYF.